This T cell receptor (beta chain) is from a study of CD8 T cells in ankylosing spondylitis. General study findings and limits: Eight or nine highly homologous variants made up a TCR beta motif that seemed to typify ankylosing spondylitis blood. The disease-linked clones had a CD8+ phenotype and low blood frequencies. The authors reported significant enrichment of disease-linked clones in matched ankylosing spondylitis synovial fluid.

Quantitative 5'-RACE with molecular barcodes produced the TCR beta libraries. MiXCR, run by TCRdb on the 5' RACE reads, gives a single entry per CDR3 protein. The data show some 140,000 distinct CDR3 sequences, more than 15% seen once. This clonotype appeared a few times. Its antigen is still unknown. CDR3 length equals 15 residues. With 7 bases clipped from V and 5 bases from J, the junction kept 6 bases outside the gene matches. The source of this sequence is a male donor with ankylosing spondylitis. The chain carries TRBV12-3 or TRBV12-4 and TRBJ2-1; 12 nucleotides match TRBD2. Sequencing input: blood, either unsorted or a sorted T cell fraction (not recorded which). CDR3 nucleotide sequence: TGTGCCAGCAACCCGACTAGCGGGGGCAACAATGAGCAGTTCTTC. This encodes CASNPTSGGNNEQFF.